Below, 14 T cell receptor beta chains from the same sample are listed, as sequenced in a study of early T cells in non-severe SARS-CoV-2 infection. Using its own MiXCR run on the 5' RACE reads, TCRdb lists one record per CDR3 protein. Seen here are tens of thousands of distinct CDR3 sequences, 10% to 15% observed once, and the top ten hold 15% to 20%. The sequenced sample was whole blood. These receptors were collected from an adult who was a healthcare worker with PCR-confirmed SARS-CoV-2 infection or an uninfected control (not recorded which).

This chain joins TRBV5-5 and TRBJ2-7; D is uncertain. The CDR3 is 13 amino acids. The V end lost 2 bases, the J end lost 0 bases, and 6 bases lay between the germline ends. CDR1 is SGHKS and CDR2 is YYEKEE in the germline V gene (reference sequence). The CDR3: CASSFTSSYEQYF. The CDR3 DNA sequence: TGTGCCAGCAGCTTTACAAGCTCCTACGAGCAGTACTTC.

The CDR3 DNA follows: TGTGCCAGCACAGGGGATAATAATTCACCCCTCCACTTT. Protein product: CASTGDNNSPLHF. The chain is built from TRBV6-1 and TRBJ1-6, with TRBD1 as a possible D gene (6 bases). V shed 7 bases and J shed 5 bases, with 9 bases lying between them. The V gene's germline CDR1 is MNHNS and CDR2 SASEGT. The CDR3 length is 13 residues.

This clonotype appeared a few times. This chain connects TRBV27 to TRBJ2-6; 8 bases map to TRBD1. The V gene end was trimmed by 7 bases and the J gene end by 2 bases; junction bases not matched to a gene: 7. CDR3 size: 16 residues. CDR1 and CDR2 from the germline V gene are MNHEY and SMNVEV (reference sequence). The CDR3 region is CASKHPTGAGANVLTF. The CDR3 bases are TGTGCCAGCAAACACCCGACAGGGGCTGGGGCCAACGTCCTGACTTTC.

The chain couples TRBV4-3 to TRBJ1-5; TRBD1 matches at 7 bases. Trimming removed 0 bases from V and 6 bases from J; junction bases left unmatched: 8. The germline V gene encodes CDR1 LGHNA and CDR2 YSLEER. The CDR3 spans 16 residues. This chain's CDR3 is CASSQDLGQAGQPQHF. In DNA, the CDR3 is TGCGCCAGCAGCCAAGATCTTGGACAGGCCGGTCAGCCCCAGCATTTT.

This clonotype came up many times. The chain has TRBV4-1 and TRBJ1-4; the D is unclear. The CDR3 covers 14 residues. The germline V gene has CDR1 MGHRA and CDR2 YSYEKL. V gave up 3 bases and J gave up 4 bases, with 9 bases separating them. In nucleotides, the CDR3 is TGCGCCAGCAGCCACAGACGGAGTAATGAAAAACTGTTTTTT. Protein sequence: CASSHRRSNEKLFF.

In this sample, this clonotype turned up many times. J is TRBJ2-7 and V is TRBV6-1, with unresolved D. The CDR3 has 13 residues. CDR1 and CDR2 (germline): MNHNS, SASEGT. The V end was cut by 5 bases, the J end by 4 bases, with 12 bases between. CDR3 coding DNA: TGTGCCAGCAGTTCGCCCCTCGGATACGAGCAGTACTTC. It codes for CASSSPLGYEQYF.

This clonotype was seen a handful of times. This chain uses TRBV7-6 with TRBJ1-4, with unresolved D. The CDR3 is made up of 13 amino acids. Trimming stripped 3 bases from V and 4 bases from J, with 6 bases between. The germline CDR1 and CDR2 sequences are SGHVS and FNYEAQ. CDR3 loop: CASSFSVNEKLFF. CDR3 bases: TGTGCCAGCAGCTTCTCCGTTAATGAAAAACTGTTTTTT.

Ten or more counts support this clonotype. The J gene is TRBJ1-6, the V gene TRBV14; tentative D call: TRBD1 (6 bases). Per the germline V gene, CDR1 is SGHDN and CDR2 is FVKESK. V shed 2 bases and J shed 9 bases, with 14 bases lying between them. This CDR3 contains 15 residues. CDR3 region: CASSQWDTGSSPLHF. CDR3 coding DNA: TGTGCCAGCAGCCAATGGGACACCGGGAGTTCACCCCTCCACTTT.

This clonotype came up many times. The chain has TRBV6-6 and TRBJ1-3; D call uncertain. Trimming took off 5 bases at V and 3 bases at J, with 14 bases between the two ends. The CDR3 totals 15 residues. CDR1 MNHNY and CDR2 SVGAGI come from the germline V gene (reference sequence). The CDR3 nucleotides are TGTGCCAGCAGTCCCGACGGACTTATTGGAAACACCATATATTTT. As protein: CASSPDGLIGNTIYF.

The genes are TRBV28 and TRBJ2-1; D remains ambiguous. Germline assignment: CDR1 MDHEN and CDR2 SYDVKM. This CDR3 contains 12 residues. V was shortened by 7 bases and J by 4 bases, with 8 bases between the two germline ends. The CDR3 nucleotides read TGTGCCAGCAAGGTTGGATACAATGAGCAGTTCTTC. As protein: CASKVGYNEQFF.

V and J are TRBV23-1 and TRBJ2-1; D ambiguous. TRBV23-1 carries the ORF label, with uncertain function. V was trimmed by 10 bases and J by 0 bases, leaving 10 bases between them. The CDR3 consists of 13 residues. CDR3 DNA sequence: TGCGCCACTCGCCGAAGCTCCTACAATGAGCAGTTCTTC. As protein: CATRRSSYNEQFF.

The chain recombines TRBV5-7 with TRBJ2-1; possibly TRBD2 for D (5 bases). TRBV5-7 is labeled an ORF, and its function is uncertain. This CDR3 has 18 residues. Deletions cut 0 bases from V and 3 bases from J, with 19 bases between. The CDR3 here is CASSLAGVRHGSYNEQFF. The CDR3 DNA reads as TGTGCCAGCAGCTTGGCTGGCGTTAGACATGGGAGCTACAATGAGCAGTTCTTC.

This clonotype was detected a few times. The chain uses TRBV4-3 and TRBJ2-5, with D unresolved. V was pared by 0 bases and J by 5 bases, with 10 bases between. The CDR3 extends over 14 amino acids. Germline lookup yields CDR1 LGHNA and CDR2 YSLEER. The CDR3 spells CASSQDELGETQYF. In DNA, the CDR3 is TGCGCCAGCAGCCAAGATGAGTTAGGGGAGACCCAGTACTTC.

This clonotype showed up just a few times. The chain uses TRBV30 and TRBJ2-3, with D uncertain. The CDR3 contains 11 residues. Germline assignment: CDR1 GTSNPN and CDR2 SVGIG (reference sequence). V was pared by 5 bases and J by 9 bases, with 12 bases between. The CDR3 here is CAWGSLGTQYF. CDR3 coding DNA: TGTGCCTGGGGTTCCCTGGGCACGCAGTATTTT.